These 30 T cell receptor beta chains were all obtained from the same sample, sequenced in a study of radiation and T cells in renal cell carcinoma (dated by TCRdb to the early 2020s). Interpreted using the paper, the time point label stands for: tumor resected at nephrectomy. The sample's treatment or condition, from its label and the paper: treatment-naive control, cytoreductive nephrectomy. Library prep was done by the immunoSEQ multiplex PCR assay. The immuneACCESS repertoire file appears here via TCRdb, limited to in-frame rearrangements. These files lack a portion of the clones; in checked studies, under half of the deficit traces to unresolved V genes, and the cause of the others is not known. This sample holds over 15,000 clones; about 58% were observed only once. 9.7% of the sample rests with the top ten. Sequencing was performed on tumor tissue, taken from a patient whose treatment was nephrectomy without radiotherapy. These receptors were taken from a man between 35 and 55 years old with renal cell carcinoma.

This clone has only a few counts. The chain has TRBV9 and TRBJ2-3, with 7 bases aligning to TRBD2. Germline loops: CDR1 SGDLS, CDR2 YYNGEE. The CDR3 is 15 amino acids. Trimming at V came to 3 bases and at J to 2 bases, leaving 6 bases not matched to a gene. The DNA for the CDR3 is TGTGCCAGCAGCGACACCGGGACTACCACAGATACGCAGTATTTT. It specifies CASSDTGTTTDTQYF.

V gene TRBV2 combines with J gene TRBJ1-6; 8 positions agree with TRBD1. Trimming cost V 6 bases and J 11 bases; bases outside gene matches: 6. In germline, CDR1 is SNHLY, CDR2 FYNNEI. The CDR3 has 13 amino acids. The CDR3 protein is CASRPDRVAPLHF. CDR3 in DNA: TGTGCCAGCAGGCCGGACAGGGTTGCACCCCTCCACTTT.

The chain is built from TRBV7-9 and TRBJ2-1, with D tentatively TRBD1 (5 bases). Germline V CDR1 and CDR2: SEHNR, FQNEAQ (reference sequence). There are 15 residues in the CDR3. V was shortened by 4 bases and J by 8 bases, with 18 bases between the two germline ends. The CDR3 protein is CASSSQLQGSDEQFF. The CDR3 DNA sequence: TGTGCCAGCAGCTCGCAGCTTCAGGGATCCGATGAGCAGTTCTTC.

The gene calls are TRBV7-9 and TRBJ1-4; TRBD1 agrees at 7 bases. This CDR3 comprises 13 residues. The V gene's germline CDR1 is SEHNR and CDR2 FQNEAQ (reference sequence). V dropped 6 bases and J dropped 2; count of bases not matched to a gene: 0. CDR3 DNA: TGTGCCAGCAGGACAGGGACTAATGAAAAACTGTTTTTT. Its translation: CASRTGTNEKLFF. The full variable domain, with the rest looked up from reference TRBV7-9 and TRBJ1-4, is DTGVSQNPRHKITKRGQNVTFRCDPISEHNRLYWYRQTLGQGPEFLTYFQNEAQLEKSRLLSDRFSAERPKGSFSTLEIQRTEQGDSAMYLCASRTGTNEKLFFGSGTQLSVL.

This clone was counted between two and nine times. This chain links TRBV9 with TRBJ1-1, with 9 bases identical to TRBD1. Germline V gene lookup returns CDR1 SGDLS and CDR2 YYNGEE. The length of the CDR3 is 14 residues. V dropped 4 bases and J dropped 5; count of bases not matched to a gene: 6. The CDR3 nucleotides read TGTGCCAGCAGCATCGGACAGGGGAGGACTGAAGCTTTCTTT. As protein: CASSIGQGRTEAFF.

The chain recombines TRBV9 with TRBJ2-1; D remains unclear. Germline V gives CDR1 SGDLS, CDR2 YYNGEE. The CDR3 loop spans 15 amino acids. V dropped 0 bases and J dropped 0 bases, with 7 bases sitting between them. CDR3 sequence reads: CASSVGRLSYNEQFF. CDR3 in DNA: TGTGCCAGCAGCGTAGGACGGCTCTCCTACAATGAGCAGTTCTTC.

A few counts support this clone. The V and J genes are TRBV7-9 and TRBJ2-1; no firm D call. The CDR3 runs 14 residues. Trimming removed 5 bases from V and 4 bases from J, with 12 bases in between. Per germline, CDR1 SEHNR and CDR2 FQNEAQ (reference sequence). The CDR3 sequence: CASSPEASYNEQFF. The CDR3 coding sequence is TGTGCCAGCAGCCCCGAAGCGAGTTACAATGAGCAGTTCTTC.

In DNA, the CDR3 is TGTGCCACCAGCAGAGGAGGGGAGGCGGTGGGCGGCTACACCTTC. It yields the protein CATSRGGEAVGGYTF. This chain links TRBV15 with TRBJ1-2; maybe TRBD1 (5 bases). The CDR3 loop spans 15 amino acids. Deletions cut 1 base from V and 8 bases from J, with 17 bases between. Germline values: CDR1 LNHNV, CDR2 YYDKDF (reference sequence). Full variable domain (rest looked up from reference TRBV15 and TRBJ1-2): DAMVIQNPRYQVTQFGKPVTLSCSQTLNHNVMYWYQQKSSQAPKLLFHYYDKDFNNEADTPDNFQSRRPNTSFCFLDIRSPGLGDTAMYLCATSRGGEAVGGYTFGSGTRLTVV.

In this sample, this clone turned up a few times. The chain is built from TRBV27 and TRBJ2-5; 9 nucleotides match TRBD2. The trim removed 0 bases at V and 4 bases at J, leaving 3 bases unmatched. Germline loops: CDR1 MNHEY, CDR2 SMNVEV (reference sequence). This CDR3 is 15 amino acids long. CDR3 amino acids: CASSLSAGGLETQYF. For the CDR3, the DNA is TGTGCCAGCAGTTTATCAGCGGGGGGCCTAGAGACCCAGTACTTC.

The chain links TRBV5-5 to TRBJ1-1, with a tentative D call TRBD1 (5 bases). V lost 4 bases, J lost 0 bases, and 10 bases lay in between. The CDR3 consists of 14 residues. The germline V gene has CDR1 SGHKS and CDR2 YYEKEE (reference sequence). The CDR3 DNA is TGTGCCAGCAGCCCGGGGCCCATGAACACTGAAGCTTTCTTT. This codes for CASSPGPMNTEAFF.

The V call is TRBV7-9, the J call TRBJ1-3; D remains ambiguous. The CDR3 totals 14 residues. Germline V CDR1 and CDR2: SEHNR, FQNEAQ (reference sequence). V was shortened by 6 bases and J by 2 bases, with 11 bases between the two germline ends. The CDR3 sequence: CASRPPGAGNTIYF. The CDR3 nucleotides are TGTGCCAGCAGACCCCCTGGAGCTGGAAACACCATATATTTT. The variable domain in full, with the rest retrieved from reference TRBV7-9 and TRBJ1-3, is DTGVSQNPRHKITKRGQNVTFRCDPISEHNRLYWYRQTLGQGPEFLTYFQNEAQLEKSRLLSDRFSAERPKGSFSTLEIQRTEQGDSAMYLCASRPPGAGNTIYFGEGSWLTVV.

The chain is built from TRBV7-9 and TRBJ1-6, with D possibly being TRBD1 (5 bases). Germline V gene data show CDR1 as SEHNR and CDR2 as FQNEAQ (reference sequence). This CDR3 spans 16 amino acids. With 2 bases removed from V and 3 bases from J, the gap between germline ends came to 11 bases. Here the CDR3 reads CASSLLAGIYNSPLHF. CDR3 nucleotides: TGTGCCAGCAGCTTACTCGCAGGGATCTATAATTCACCCCTCCACTTT.

The rearrangement links TRBV5-5 to TRBJ1-1; D might be TRBD1 (5 bases). From germline, CDR1 is SGHKS and CDR2 YYEKEE (reference sequence). This CDR3 contains 15 residues. V lost 0 bases, J lost 6 bases, and 15 bases lay in between. The CDR3 sequence is CASSLVGQSGAEAFF. Written as DNA, the CDR3 is TGTGCCAGCAGCTTGGTTGGTCAATCGGGGGCTGAAGCTTTCTTT. Full variable domain (missing parts from reference TRBV5-5 and TRBJ1-1): DAGVTQSPTHLIKTRGQQVTLRCSPISGHKSVSWYQQVLGQGPQFIFQYYEKEERGRGNFPDRFSARQFPNYSSELNVNALLLGDSALYLCASSLVGQSGAEAFFGQGTRLTVV.

The rearrangement uses TRBV7-9 and TRBJ1-2; perhaps TRBD1 as D (5 bases). Germline V gene data show CDR1 as SEHNR and CDR2 as FQNEAQ (reference sequence). The CDR3 runs 15 residues. Trimming removed 3 bases from V and 4 bases from J, with 15 bases in between. In nucleotides, the CDR3 is TGTGCCAGCAGCTTTGATGGGACGGGGGGCTATGGCTACACCTTC. Its protein is CASSFDGTGGYGYTF.

The CDR3 DNA follows: TGTGCCAGCAGCTTAGGGGCCACCCGGCGAGAGACCCAGTACTTC. The encoded protein is CASSLGATRRETQYF. The chain links TRBV7-9 to TRBJ2-5; D is uncertain. Germline CDR1 and CDR2: SEHNR and FQNEAQ (reference sequence). The CDR3 sequence is 15 residues long. Trimming stripped 1 base from V and 4 bases from J, with 13 bases between.

The CDR3 here is CASSKLRDQPQHF. The CDR3 DNA sequence: TGTGCCAGCAGCAAACTGAGGGATCAGCCCCAGCATTTT. The V call is TRBV27, the J call TRBJ1-5; D uncertain. The length of the CDR3 is 13 residues. V was pared by 6 bases and J by 5 bases, with 11 bases between. Looked up from germline, CDR1 is MNHEY and CDR2 is SMNVEV (reference sequence).

This clone rates as medium-sized. The J gene is TRBJ1-6, the V gene TRBV5-1; D is ambiguous. The CDR3 is 14 amino acids. The V end lost 0 bases, the J end lost 6 bases, and 7 bases lay between the germline ends. The germline V gene encodes CDR1 SGHRS and CDR2 YFSETQ. CDR3 sequence (DNA): TGCGCCAGCAGCTTGGGAGAGAGTAATTCACCCCTCCACTTT. This translates into CASSLGESNSPLHF.

This clone was observed once. V gene TRBV6-6 combines with J gene TRBJ1-2; tentative D call: TRBD1 (6 bases). The length of the CDR3 is 16 residues. Germline values: CDR1 MNHNY, CDR2 SVGAGI (reference sequence). The ends were cut back, 2 bases at V and 3 bases at J, with 16 bases in the middle. The CDR3 loop reads CASSYPLNRDDYGYTF. The CDR3 region has the DNA TGTGCCAGCAGTTACCCCCTTAACAGGGACGACTATGGCTACACCTTC.

This clone was picked up a small number of times. The chain uses TRBV9 and TRBJ1-4; 7 bases fit TRBD1. The CDR3 sequence is 15 residues long. Trimming took 4 bases from V and 3 from J; bases not matched to a gene: 6. Germline loops: CDR1 SGDLS, CDR2 YYNGEE. The CDR3 loop is CASSRRQGSNEKLFF. CDR3 nucleotide sequence: TGTGCCAGCAGCCGCCGACAGGGCTCTAATGAAAAACTGTTTTTT.

In regard to this clone: The junction departs from germline at one end; a sequencing error may be responsible. The chain combines TRBV5-1 with TRBJ2-5; the D gene could be TRBD1 or TRBD2 (5 bases each). Germline V gene lookup returns CDR1 SGHRS and CDR2 YFSETQ. The CDR3 is made up of 14 amino acids. The CDR3 sequence: CASSLDGAVETQYF. CDR3 nucleotides: TGCGCCAGCAGTTTGGACGGGGCGGTGGAGACCCAGTACTTC.

This sequence joins TRBV7-3 and TRBJ2-3; 8 bases align to TRBD2. V was pared by 0 bases and J by 6 bases, with 5 bases of the junction left unmatched. This CDR3 region has 15 residues. Germline-derived CDR1 and CDR2 are SGHTA and FQGTGA. CDR3 region: CASSLTAGELDTQYF. CDR3 DNA: TGTGCCAGCAGCTTAACAGCGGGGGAGTTGGATACGCAGTATTTT.

The chain carries TRBV13 and TRBJ2-7; the match to TRBD2 covers 10 bases. From germline, CDR1 is PRHDT and CDR2 FYEKMQ (reference sequence). The CDR3 runs to 18 residues. J was trimmed by 3 bases and V by 4 bases; bases with no gene match: 15. CDR3 amino acids: CASSSAGTSAFDVYEQYF. The DNA for the CDR3 is TGTGCCAGCAGCTCCGCCGGGACTAGCGCTTTCGACGTCTACGAGCAGTACTTC.

The chain recombines TRBV28 with TRBJ2-6; 7 bases agree with TRBD1. The CDR3 totals 16 residues. The V gene's germline CDR1 is MDHEN and CDR2 SYDVKM. The trim removed 6 bases at V and 4 bases at J, leaving 9 bases unmatched. The CDR3 region has the DNA TGTGCCAGCAGGCTAAGGGACAGTTCAGGGGCCAACGTCCTGACTTTC. It yields the protein CASRLRDSSGANVLTF.

There are a few counts of this clone. The CDR3 nucleotides read TGTGCCAGCAGCTTTAGCGGGAATACCTACGAGCAGTACTTC. Encoded protein: CASSFSGNTYEQYF. The V and J genes are TRBV7-6 and TRBJ2-7; 8 nucleotides match TRBD2. The CDR3 length is 14 residues. CDR1 SGHVS and CDR2 FNYEAQ come from the germline V gene. The trim removed 3 bases at V and 2 bases at J, leaving 3 bases unmatched.

The chain is built from TRBV7-8 and TRBJ1-1; 8 bases map to TRBD1. This CDR3 contains 15 residues. Germline V CDR1 and CDR2: SGHVS, FQNEAQ. Trimming cost V 5 bases and J 0 bases; bases outside gene matches: 5. The CDR3 DNA follows: TGTGCCAGCAGCGCAGGACAGGGTTTGAACACTGAAGCTTTCTTT. This codes for CASSAGQGLNTEAFF.

The rearrangement joins TRBV28 to TRBJ1-2; 7 nucleotides align to TRBD1. This CDR3 is built from 13 residues. Trimming cost V 6 bases and J 6 bases; bases outside gene matches: 7. Germline-derived CDR1 and CDR2 are MDHEN and SYDVKM. DNA for the CDR3: TGTGCCAGCAGCTCGGGGACAGCCCATGGCTACACCTTC. This translates into CASSSGTAHGYTF.

This clone has only a few counts. This chain links TRBV5-1 with TRBJ2-1; 9 bases line up with TRBD2. Losses at the gene ends were 2 bases for V and 0 bases for J; bases not matched to a gene: 3. Germline assignment: CDR1 SGHRS and CDR2 YFSETQ. The CDR3 contains 16 residues. CDR3 sequence (DNA): TGCGCCAGCAGCTTAAGCGGGGGGAGCTCCTACAATGAGCAGTTCTTC. Protein product: CASSLSGGSSYNEQFF.

This clone was recorded a few times. The chain joins TRBV6-5 to TRBJ1-1; 8 positions agree with TRBD1. Germline CDR1 and CDR2: MNHEY and SVGAGI. J was trimmed by 3 bases and V by 7 bases; bases with no gene match: 7. This CDR3 contains 14 residues. The DNA of the CDR3 is TGTGCCAGCACTACCAGGGGGCGAGACACTGAAGCTTTCTTT. As protein: CASTTRGRDTEAFF.

The CDR3 coding sequence is TGTGCCAGCAGTACATCGTTCGGCCGGGGAATGAACACTGAAGCTTTCTTT. The encoded protein is CASSTSFGRGMNTEAFF. The chain has TRBV27 and TRBJ1-1; D remains unclear. V gave up 5 bases and J gave up 0 bases, with 19 bases separating them. Germline assignment: CDR1 MNHEY and CDR2 SMNVEV (reference sequence). The CDR3 loop spans 17 amino acids.

The chain couples TRBV29-1 to TRBJ1-2; the match to TRBD1 covers 9 bases. Germline assignment: CDR1 SQVTM and CDR2 ANQGSEA. This CDR3 contains 13 residues. V shed 4 bases and J 1 base; nucleotides not matched to a gene: 1. CDR3 in amino acids: CSVGTGDNYGYTF. The CDR3 DNA reads as TGCAGCGTTGGGACAGGGGATAACTATGGCTACACCTTC.